The rows below give T cell receptor beta chains drawn from one sample of a study of cytomegalovirus exposure and HLA in healthy donors. Here immunoSEQ multiplex PCR was the method, and the copy in TCRdb shows in-frame clones only, minus some. This sample carries about 35,000 clones, 80% of them seen once, and the ten largest clones take around 6%. The sample consisted of PBMCs. The receptors were sampled from a male donor in good health and CMV-seronegative. Each CDR3 is given with its conserved first and last residue. A D gene is named only where the DNA matches it firmly. Clone size is shown for a subset of rows, as once, few, many or a class of expanded clone.

d_gene	v_gene	abundance	j_gene	CDR3nt	CDR3aa
NA	TRBV19	NA	TRBJ1-1	TGTGCCAGTACAATTCGGGGGACGTACACTGAAGCTTTCTTT	CASTIRGTYTEAFF
TRBD1	TRBV29-1	NA	TRBJ2-1	TGCAGCGCTCGGGACAGGGCTAGCGCCACTAATGAGCAGTTCTTC	CSARDRASATNEQFF
NA	TRBV10-1	few	TRBJ1-3	TGCGCCAGCAGCGCGGTCCAATCTGGAAACACCATATATTTT	CASSAVQSGNTIYF
NA	TRBV6-5	few	TRBJ2-6	TGTGCCAGCAGAACAGGATCTGGGGCCAACGTCCTGACTTTC	CASRTGSGANVLTF
NA	TRBV9	NA	TRBJ1-1	TGTGCCAGCAGCGGGGACACGAGGGGTGAAGCTTTCTTT	CASSGDTRGEAFF
TRBD1	TRBV2	NA	TRBJ1-5	TGTGCCAGCAGTCAGGGACAGGGCCCCAATCAGCCCCAGCATTTT	CASSQGQGPNQPQHF
NA	TRBV6-1	few	TRBJ2-7	TGTGCCAGCAGTGAAGCGCTATCGGAGACCTACGAGCAGTACTTC	CASSEALSETYEQYF
TRBD2	TRBV6-4	few	TRBJ2-1	TGTGCCAGCAGTGAAGGGACTAGCACCAATGAGCAGTTCTTC	CASSEGTSTNEQFF
TRBD1	TRBV6-5	NA	TRBJ2-7	TGTGCCAGCAGTTTCCGGGACAGCTCCTACGAGCAGTACTTC	CASSFRDSSYEQYF
TRBD2	TRBV9	NA	TRBJ2-7	TGTGCCAGCAGCGCGGGAGGCGGGTGGACCTACGAGCAGTACTTC	CASSAGGGWTYEQYF
TRBD2	TRBV5-1	NA	TRBJ2-5	TGCGCCAGCAGTCTGGTCCCTAGCGGGGGGCAAGAGACCCAGTACTTC	CASSLVPSGGQETQYF
TRBD1	TRBV5-1	NA	TRBJ2-3	TGCGCCAGCAGGGAACAGGGGGCGTCAACAGATACGCAGTATTTT	CASREQGASTDTQYF
NA	TRBV28	NA	TRBJ2-7	TGTGCCAGCAGTTTAAGGGCAGGGCCGGGTTTATCCGAGCAGTACTTC	CASSLRAGPGLSEQYF